This T cell receptor beta chain was captured by sequencing in a study of T cell clonotyping in hematopoietic cell transplantation. Overall study context: Pretransplant recipient samples were taken after cytoreduction.

Time point of the sample: recipient sample about 28 days before transplant, after cytoreduction. CDR1 is SGHNT and CDR2 is YYREEE in the germline V gene (reference sequence). CDR3 length equals 13 residues. Trimming left V 7 bases short and J 6 bases short, with 15 bases between. A note on this clone: Its cognate antigen is unknown.

The study's findings and limits: Graft donor and pretransplant recipient Inverse Simpson Index values predicted broader posttransplant TCR diversity. CD4 and CD8 repertoire contributions could not be separated without sorting.

Data came from immunoSEQ multiplex PCR; TCRdb stores just in-frame clones and leaves some out. The sample comprises tens of thousands of clones, 85% to 90% of which are singletons, and 3.7% rests with the top ten. The specimen was peripheral blood mononuclear cells, collected before stem cell transplant. The chain uses TRBV5-4 and TRBJ2-3; a possible D gene is TRBD2 (5 bases). The receptor was isolated from a man younger than 30 with biphenotypic leukemia. Some clones in this sample may be carry-over from other donors' samples. In nucleotides, the CDR3 is TGTGCCAGCGCCAGACTAACGTTCGATACGCAGTATTTT. This translates into CASARLTFDTQYF.